The present TCR beta chain was sequenced within a study of blood T cell repertoires in COVID-19. Study-wide context: COVID-19 samples collected from the United States, Italy and Spain covered acute and convalescent phases. T cells, B-cell-depleted T cells, or PBMCs supplied cDNA or gDNA.

Trimming pared 3 bases from V and 6 bases from J, leaving 8 bases between. Germline assignment: CDR1 LNHDA and CDR2 SQIVND (reference sequence). The CDR3 contains 13 residues. In this sample, this clone turned up a few times. Original processing notes: Reference gene primer amplification yielded estimated nucleated cell counts. Here immunoSEQ multiplex PCR was the method, and the copy in TCRdb shows in-frame clones only, minus some. V and J calls and clone size are those listed in that table; D and trimming were worked out from the DNA. Of around 200,000 clones detected, about 90% appear once; the ten largest clones hold about 1.7%.

The TCR was taken from a man younger than 35 with active or convalescent COVID-19. The sequenced sample consisted of peripheral blood. The chain employs TRBV19 and TRBJ2-2; D is ambiguous. The CDR3: CASSIRFPGELFF. The CDR3 nucleotides read TGTGCCAGTAGTATCAGGTTTCCCGGGGAGCTGTTTTTT.